These 27 T cell receptor beta chains originate from one sample sequenced in a study of siplizumab effects on memory and regulatory T cells. Clones were read by immunoSEQ multiplex PCR, and TCRdb kept only the in-frame ones, dropping some. The sample carries about 100,000 clones, less than 95% recorded once. Sequenced: Tregs sorted from blood. Receptors were obtained from a human donor in good health.

CDR3 nucleotide sequence: TGTGCCAGCAGCTCCTTCAGGGCGGTCTCCTACAATGAGCAGTTCTTC. Its translation is CASSSFRAVSYNEQFF. The genes are TRBV7-9 and TRBJ2-1; weak D call: TRBD1 (5 bases). This CDR3 comprises 16 residues. V shed 4 bases and J shed 0 bases, with 13 bases lying between them. Germline CDR1 reads SEHNR; CDR2 reads FQNEAQ (reference sequence). The full variable domain, in which reference TRBV7-9 and TRBJ2-1 provide the parts outside the CDR3, is DTGVSQNPRHKITKRGQNVTFRCDPISEHNRLYWYRQTLGQGPEFLTYFQNEAQLEKSRLLSDRFSAERPKGSFSTLEIQRTEQGDSAMYLCASSSFRAVSYNEQFFGPGTRLTVL.

V usage is TRBV28 and J usage is TRBJ1-5, with D perhaps TRBD1 (6 bases). V lost 6 bases to trimming and J lost 0 bases, with 12 bases between them. Germline V gives CDR1 MDHEN, CDR2 SYDVKM. The CDR3 loop spans 15 amino acids. The CDR3 nucleotides read TGTGCCAGCAGGAAGGGGGGATATAGCAATCAGCCCCAGCATTTT. Translation: CASRKGGYSNQPQHF.

The rearrangement links TRBV5-1 to TRBJ2-2; D is possibly TRBD2 (5 bases). Between the trimmed V and J ends, which lost 1 base and 5 bases, there was a span of 12 bases. Germline CDR1 and CDR2: SGHRS and YFSETQ. The CDR3 has 15 residues. The CDR3: CASSLRETRTGELFF. CDR3 bases: TGCGCCAGCAGCTTGAGGGAAACTAGGACCGGGGAGCTGTTTTTT.

The rearrangement joins TRBV14 to TRBJ1-1; D is unclear. Trimming left V 0 bases short and J 4 bases short, with 9 bases between. Germline V gives CDR1 SGHDN, CDR2 FVKESK. The CDR3 sequence is 14 residues long. CDR3 region: CASSQEYGITEAFF. CDR3 DNA sequence: TGTGCCAGCAGCCAAGAGTACGGGATCACTGAAGCTTTCTTT.

The chain combines TRBV19 with TRBJ2-1, with D perhaps TRBD2 (7 bases). Trimming removed 6 bases at V and 4 bases at J, with 16 bases between. Per germline, CDR1 LNHDA and CDR2 SQIVND (reference sequence). This CDR3 is built from 15 residues. The chain's CDR3 is CASRRTGRVYNEQFF. Written as DNA, the CDR3 is TGTGCCAGTAGGAGAACAGGGAGGGTGTACAATGAGCAGTTCTTC.

The gene calls are TRBV2 and TRBJ2-3; D possibly corresponds to TRBD2 (7 bases). V was pared by 1 base and J by 8 bases, with 19 bases between. The CDR3 consists of 16 residues. CDR1 and CDR2 from the germline V gene are SNHLY and FYNNEI. The DNA for the CDR3 is TGTGCCAGCAGTGAAGGGCAGGGAGGGCCAGGGGCTACGCAGTATTTT. Encoded protein: CASSEGQGGPGATQYF.

The chain is built from TRBV7-2 and TRBJ2-2; possibly TRBD2 for D (6 bases). The CDR3 length is 16 residues. Germline V gene sequence: CDR1 SGHTA, CDR2 FQGNSA. The ends were cut back, 5 bases at V and 5 bases at J, with 18 bases in the middle. The CDR3 spells CASSQTSGLGTGELFF. The CDR3 nucleotides read TGTGCCAGCAGCCAGACGTCGGGACTCGGGACCGGGGAGCTGTTTTTT. The variable domain in full, completed from reference TRBV7-2 and TRBJ2-2, reads GAGVSQSPSNKVTEKGKDVELRCDPISGHTALYWYRQSLGQGLEFLIYFQGNSAPDKSGLPSDRFSAERTGGSVSTLTIQRTQQEDSAVYLCASSQTSGLGTGELFFGEGSRLTVL.

This chain joins TRBV5-4 and TRBJ1-2; no clear D gene. CDR3 length equals 13 residues. CDR1 is SGHNT and CDR2 is YYREEE in the germline V gene (reference sequence). Trimming removed 2 bases from V and 5 bases from J, with 10 bases in between. CDR3 in DNA: TGTGCCAGCAGCTTCTCTACAGATTATGGCTACACCTTC. Protein: CASSFSTDYGYTF.

V is TRBV7-3 and J is TRBJ2-3; weak D call: TRBD2 (5 bases). The germline V gene encodes CDR1 SGHTA and CDR2 FQGTGA. V lost 1 base and J lost 2, with 7 bases in between. The CDR3 is made up of 14 amino acids. The CDR3 coding sequence is TGTGCCAGCAGCTTAAAGGACTTCACAGATACGCAGTATTTT. Translated: CASSLKDFTDTQYF. Full variable domain (missing parts from reference TRBV7-3 and TRBJ2-3): GAGVSQTPSNKVTEKGKYVELRCDPISGHTALYWYRQSLGQGPEFLIYFQGTGAADDSGLPNDRFFAVRPEGSVSTLKIQRTERGDSAVYLCASSLKDFTDTQYFGPGTRLTVL.

The gene calls are TRBV11-2 and TRBJ1-4; unclear D gene. The germline V gene has CDR1 SGHAT and CDR2 FQNNGV. The CDR3 runs to 15 residues. V was pared by 9 bases and J by 0 bases, with 14 bases between. The DNA of the CDR3 is TGTGCCAGTGCTCGCTTCTCCGCAACTAATGAAAAACTGTTTTTT. Its protein is CASARFSATNEKLFF.

The chain is built from TRBV18 and TRBJ2-5; a possible D gene is TRBD1 (6 bases). This CDR3 spans 16 amino acids. The V and J ends lost 3 bases and 5 bases respectively, with 19 bases between them. The germline V gene has CDR1 KGHSH and CDR2 LQKENI. This CDR3 reads CASSPNDRRDTETQYF. The CDR3 nucleotides are TGTGCCAGCTCACCGAACGACCGACGGGACACGGAGACCCAGTACTTC.

This chain uses TRBV14 with TRBJ1-4; no definite D call. The germline V gene has CDR1 SGHDN and CDR2 FVKESK. V was shortened by 4 bases and J by 8 bases, with 20 bases between the two germline ends. CDR3 length equals 16 residues. The CDR3 region has the DNA TGTGCCAGCAGCCTAGCCGCCCGTGGTGCAAGGGAAAAACTGTTTTTT. Amino acids: CASSLAARGAREKLFF.

This clone has just one count. The chain combines TRBV28 with TRBJ1-4; D may be TRBD1 (5 bases). Germline CDR1 reads MDHEN; CDR2 reads SYDVKM. The CDR3 contains 12 residues. V lost 6 bases and J lost 8, with 10 bases in between. The CDR3, as DNA: TGTGCCAGCAGGTCGGGGGTCGAAAAACTGTTTTTT. It codes for CASRSGVEKLFF.

The chain couples TRBV7-9 to TRBJ1-3, with D possibly TRBD1 on 6 matching bases. This CDR3 spans 14 amino acids. Germline assignment: CDR1 SEHNR and CDR2 FQNEAQ (reference sequence). The germline V and J ends were trimmed by 5 bases and 4 bases, with 12 bases remaining between them. As DNA, the CDR3 is TGTGCCAGCAGCCGGACAGATACAGGAAACACCATATATTTT. Amino acid sequence: CASSRTDTGNTIYF. Drawing the rest from reference TRBV7-9 and TRBJ1-3, the complete variable domain is DTGVSQNPRHKITKRGQNVTFRCDPISEHNRLYWYRQTLGQGPEFLTYFQNEAQLEKSRLLSDRFSAERPKGSFSTLEIQRTEQGDSAMYLCASSRTDTGNTIYFGEGSWLTVV.

V and J are TRBV5-1 and TRBJ1-1; no clear D gene. V was clipped by 4 bases and J by 5 bases, with 12 bases between them. In germline, CDR1 is SGHRS, CDR2 YFSETQ. The CDR3 is 13 residues long. The CDR3 region is CASSAMGLTEAFF. The CDR3, as DNA: TGCGCCAGCAGCGCTATGGGGTTAACTGAAGCTTTCTTT.

The chain carries TRBV28 and TRBJ2-7; TRBD2 aligns across 7 bases. Germline-derived CDR1 and CDR2 are MDHEN and SYDVKM. The ends lost 6 bases at V and 2 bases at J; junction bases unmatched: 4. This CDR3 is 13 amino acids long. The CDR3 is CASRTGLAYEQYF. For the CDR3, the DNA is TGTGCCAGCAGAACTGGACTAGCCTACGAGCAGTACTTC. The full variable domain, with the rest looked up from reference TRBV28 and TRBJ2-7, is DVKVTQSSRYLVKRTGEKVFLECVQDMDHENMFWYRQDPGLGLRLIYFSYDVKMKEKGDIPEGYSVSREKKERFSLILESASTNQTSMYLCASRTGLAYEQYFGPGTRLTVT.

The genes are TRBV27 and TRBJ2-5; TRBD2 matches 14 bases. Germline assignment: CDR1 MNHEY and CDR2 SMNVEV (reference sequence). This CDR3 region has 17 residues. After removal of 3 bases from V and 4 bases from J, the junction contained 7 bases not matched to a gene. The CDR3 bases are TGTGCCAGCAGTTTGTCTGGACTAGCGGGAGGTGGAGAGACCCAGTACTTC. It specifies CASSLSGLAGGGETQYF.

The V and J genes are TRBV2 and TRBJ2-1, with 7 bases aligning to TRBD2. The ends lost 2 bases at V and 0 bases at J; junction bases unmatched: 4. CDR3 length: 16 amino acids. Germline V lookup: CDR1 SNHLY, CDR2 FYNNEI. DNA of the CDR3: TGTGCCAGCAGTGAACAACTAGCGAGCTCCTACAATGAGCAGTTCTTC. Residues: CASSEQLASSYNEQFF.

The V call is TRBV6-5, the J call TRBJ2-3; D not resolved. Germline V gene lookup returns CDR1 MNHEY and CDR2 SVGAGI. This CDR3 has 14 amino acids. The ends were cut back, 2 bases at V and 4 bases at J, with 10 bases in the middle. The CDR3 region is CASSYGMISDTQYF. The DNA of the CDR3 is TGTGCCAGCAGTTACGGTATGATCTCAGATACGCAGTATTTT.

Concerning this clone itself: Its ends do not fully match the called genes, so a read error is possible. This rearrangement joins TRBV6-6 to TRBJ1-1; D might be TRBD1 (6 bases). From germline, CDR1 is MNHNY and CDR2 SVGAGI (reference sequence). The CDR3 length is 14 residues. The CDR3 bases are TGTGCAAGCAAGTCAGGGGCAGAGAAGTTTCGTGCTTTCTTT. Encoded protein: CASKSGAEKFRAFF.

This chain connects TRBV5-1 to TRBJ2-6; D is unclear. The germline V and J ends were trimmed by 7 bases and 1 base, with 18 bases remaining between them. CDR3 length: 17 amino acids. Germline CDR1 and CDR2: SGHRS and YFSETQ. CDR3 loop: CASSAAGSSSGANVLTF. CDR3 in DNA: TGCGCCAGCTCGGCAGCAGGCTCCTCTTCTGGGGCCAACGTCCTGACTTTC. The full variable domain, in which reference TRBV5-1 and TRBJ2-6 provide the parts outside the CDR3, is KAGVTQTPRYLIKTRGQQVTLSCSPISGHRSVSWYQQTPGQGLQFLFEYFSETQRNKGNFPGRFSGRQFSNSRSEMNVSTLELGDSALYLCASSAAGSSSGANVLTFGAGSRLTVL.

This clone was seen just once. V is TRBV11-3 and J is TRBJ2-7, with 12 bases lining up with TRBD2. Trimming cost V 5 bases and J 6 bases; bases outside gene matches: 8. This CDR3 region has 15 residues. Germline V gene sequence: CDR1 SGHNT, CDR2 YENEEA. As DNA, the CDR3 is TGTGCCAGCAGCCGGACTAGCGGGACATCTGGCGAGCAGTACTTC. This encodes CASSRTSGTSGEQYF.

V and J are TRBV30 and TRBJ2-7, with unresolved D. The V gene's germline CDR1 is GTSNPN and CDR2 SVGIG (reference sequence). There are 12 residues in the CDR3. Trimming removed 4 bases at V and 4 bases at J, with 11 bases between. Written as DNA, the CDR3 is TGTGCCTGGAATTCCCTTCGATACGAGCAGTACTTC. Translation: CAWNSLRYEQYF.

CDR3 sequence reads: CASSPGWGLGTDTQYF. The CDR3 nucleotides read TGTGCCAGTAGCCCCGGTTGGGGACTCGGAACAGATACGCAGTATTTT. The chain couples TRBV19 to TRBJ2-3; the D gene is possibly TRBD2 (6 bases). This CDR3 comprises 16 residues. Looked up from germline, CDR1 is LNHDA and CDR2 is SQIVND (reference sequence). V shed 6 bases and J shed 3 bases, with 19 bases lying between them.

The chain uses TRBV28 and TRBJ2-3; a weak D match, TRBD1 (6 bases). V was shortened by 6 bases and J by 3 bases, with 10 bases between the two germline ends. The V gene's germline CDR1 is MDHEN and CDR2 SYDVKM. The length of the CDR3 is 13 residues. Here the CDR3 DNA reads TGTGCCAGCAGCACAGGGCCGACAGATACGCAGTATTTT. This sequence encodes CASSTGPTDTQYF.

Only one count was recorded for this clone. The chain couples TRBV27 to TRBJ2-3; no clear D gene. V gave up 3 bases and J gave up 1 base, with 8 bases separating them. Germline V gene lookup returns CDR1 MNHEY and CDR2 SMNVEV (reference sequence). This CDR3 region has 14 residues. CDR3 region: CASSLNLRTDTQYF. In nucleotides, the CDR3 is TGTGCCAGCAGTTTGAACCTTCGCACAGATACGCAGTATTTT.

V gene TRBV5-1 combines with J gene TRBJ2-7; D ambiguous. V dropped 3 bases and J dropped 1 base, with 20 bases sitting between them. The CDR3 loop spans 17 amino acids. CDR1 and CDR2 (germline): SGHRS, YFSETQ. CDR3 protein: CASSSGRLTAVSYEQYF. The CDR3 DNA is TGCGCCAGCAGCTCCGGACGTCTTACCGCTGTTTCCTACGAGCAGTACTTC.